This T cell receptor (beta chain) came from a study of T cells after yellow fever vaccination. Findings and caveats of the study: The booster response re-showed most primary clones: around 96% CD4, around 87% CD8.

Each CDR3 protein is one row after TCRdb ran MiXCR on the 5' RACE reads. Among about 350,000 distinct CDR3 sequences listed, roughly 7.5% were seen once. This clonotype was found a few times. Its antigen is still unknown. Germline CDR1 is SQVTM and CDR2 is ANQGSEA. The CDR3 spans 13 residues. Deletions cut 4 bases from V and 0 bases from J, with 9 bases between. This receptor was taken from a young man who received the YFV17D yellow fever vaccine. The J gene is TRBJ1-1, the V gene TRBV29-1; D uncertain. The starting material was PBMCs, obtained roughly 47 days after the first yellow fever vaccination. This CDR3 reads CSVVEQLNTEAFF. Here the CDR3 DNA reads TGCAGCGTTGTAGAACAGTTGAACACTGAAGCTTTCTTT.